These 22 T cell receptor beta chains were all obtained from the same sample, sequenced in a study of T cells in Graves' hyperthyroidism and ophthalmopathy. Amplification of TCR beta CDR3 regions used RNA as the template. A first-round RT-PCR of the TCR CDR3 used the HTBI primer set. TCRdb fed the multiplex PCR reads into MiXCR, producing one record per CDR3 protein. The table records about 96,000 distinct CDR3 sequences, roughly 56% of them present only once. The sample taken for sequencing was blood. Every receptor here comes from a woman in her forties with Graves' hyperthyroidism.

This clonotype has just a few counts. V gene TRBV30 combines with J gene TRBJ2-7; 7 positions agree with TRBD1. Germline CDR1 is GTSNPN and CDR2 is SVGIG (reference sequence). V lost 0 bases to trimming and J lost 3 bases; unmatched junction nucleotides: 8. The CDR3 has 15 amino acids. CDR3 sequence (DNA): TGTGCCTGGAGTGTACTCTCGACAGGGCTCTACGAGCAGTACTTC. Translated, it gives CAWSVLSTGLYEQYF.

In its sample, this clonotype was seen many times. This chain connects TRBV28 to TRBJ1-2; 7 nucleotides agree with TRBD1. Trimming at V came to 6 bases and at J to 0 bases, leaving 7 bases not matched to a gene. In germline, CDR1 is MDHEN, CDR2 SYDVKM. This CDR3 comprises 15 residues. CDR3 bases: TGTGCCAGCAGGGACAGGTTTTCAGCTAACTATGGCTACACCTTC. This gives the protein CASRDRFSANYGYTF.

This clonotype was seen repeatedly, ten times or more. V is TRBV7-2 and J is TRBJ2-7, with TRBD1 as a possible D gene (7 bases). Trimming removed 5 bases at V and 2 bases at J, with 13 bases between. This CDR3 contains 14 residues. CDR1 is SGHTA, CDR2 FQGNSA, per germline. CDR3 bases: TGTGCCAGCAGCCGGGGGACAGCCACCTACGAGCAGTACTTC. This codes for CASSRGTATYEQYF. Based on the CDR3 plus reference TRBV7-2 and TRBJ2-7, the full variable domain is GAGVSQSPSNKVTEKGKDVELRCDPISGHTALYWYRQSLGQGLEFLIYFQGNSAPDKSGLPSDRFSAERTGGSVSTLTIQRTQQEDSAVYLCASSRGTATYEQYFGPGTRLTVT.

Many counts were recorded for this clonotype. CDR3 sequence reads: CSARVGSMGETQYF. CDR3 DNA sequence: TGCAGTGCTAGAGTTGGGAGCATGGGGGAGACCCAGTACTTC. The V and J genes are TRBV20-1 and TRBJ2-5, with D maybe TRBD2 (5 bases). This CDR3 has 14 residues. Germline loops: CDR1 DFQATT, CDR2 SNEGSKA (reference sequence). V shed 1 base and J shed 5 bases, with 14 bases lying between them.

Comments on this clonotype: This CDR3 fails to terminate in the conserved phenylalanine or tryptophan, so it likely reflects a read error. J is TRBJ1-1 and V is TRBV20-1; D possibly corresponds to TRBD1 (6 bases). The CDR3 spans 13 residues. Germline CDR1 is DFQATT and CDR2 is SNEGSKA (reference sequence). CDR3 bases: TGCAGTGCTTCTGGACAGTCCTACACTGAGGCTTTCCTT. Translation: CSASGQSYTEAFL.

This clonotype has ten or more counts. CDR3 loop: CASSLVGQQQETQYF. CDR3 DNA sequence: TGCGCCAGCAGCTTGGTCGGCCAGCAACAAGAGACCCAGTACTTC. The gene calls are TRBV5-1 and TRBJ2-5, with no clear D. V was clipped by 0 bases and J by 2 bases, with 11 bases between them. The germline gives CDR1 SGHRS, CDR2 YFSETQ. The CDR3 loop spans 15 amino acids.

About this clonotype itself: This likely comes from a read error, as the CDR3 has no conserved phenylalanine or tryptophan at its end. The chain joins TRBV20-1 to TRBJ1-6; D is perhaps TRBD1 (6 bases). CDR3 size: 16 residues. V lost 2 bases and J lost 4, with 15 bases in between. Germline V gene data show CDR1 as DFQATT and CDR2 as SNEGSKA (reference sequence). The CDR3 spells CSARHPGQKYNSPLHL. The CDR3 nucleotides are TGCAGTGCTAGACATCCGGGACAAAAATATAATTCACCCCTCCACCTT.

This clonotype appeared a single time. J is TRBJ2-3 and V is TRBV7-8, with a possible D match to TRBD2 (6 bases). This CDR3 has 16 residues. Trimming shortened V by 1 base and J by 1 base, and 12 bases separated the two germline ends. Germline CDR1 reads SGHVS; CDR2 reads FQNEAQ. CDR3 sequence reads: CASSLDGRGGTDTQYF. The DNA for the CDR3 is TGTGCCAGCAGCTTAGACGGGAGAGGGGGCACAGATACGCAGTATTTT.

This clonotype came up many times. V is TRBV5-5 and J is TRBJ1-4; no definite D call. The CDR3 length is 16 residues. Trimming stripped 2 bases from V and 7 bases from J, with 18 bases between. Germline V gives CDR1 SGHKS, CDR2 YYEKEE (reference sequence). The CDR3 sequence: CASSLHLDGLIEKLFF. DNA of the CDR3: TGTGCCAGCAGCTTACACTTGGACGGCCTAATTGAAAAACTGTTTTTT. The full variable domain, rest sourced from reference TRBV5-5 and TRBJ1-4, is DAGVTQSPTHLIKTRGQQVTLRCSPISGHKSVSWYQQVLGQGPQFIFQYYEKEERGRGNFPDRFSARQFPNYSSELNVNALLLGDSALYLCASSLHLDGLIEKLFFGSGTQLSVL.

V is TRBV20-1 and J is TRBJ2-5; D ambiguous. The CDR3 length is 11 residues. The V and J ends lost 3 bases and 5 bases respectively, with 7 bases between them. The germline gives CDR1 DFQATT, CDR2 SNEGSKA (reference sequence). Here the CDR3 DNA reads TGCAGTGCTAGCGCCGTGGAGACCCAGTACTTC. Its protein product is CSASAVETQYF.

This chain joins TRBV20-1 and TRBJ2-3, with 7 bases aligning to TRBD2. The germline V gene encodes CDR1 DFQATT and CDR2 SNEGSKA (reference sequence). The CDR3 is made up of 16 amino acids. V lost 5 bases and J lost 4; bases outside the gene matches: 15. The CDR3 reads CSASGGGGRRADTQYF. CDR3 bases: TGCAGTGCTTCCGGCGGGGGAGGGAGGAGGGCAGATACGCAGTATTTT.

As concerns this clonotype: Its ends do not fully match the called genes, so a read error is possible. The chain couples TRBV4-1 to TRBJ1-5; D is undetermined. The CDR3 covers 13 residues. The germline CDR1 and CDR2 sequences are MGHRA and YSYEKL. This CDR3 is CASSSLDRAYEHF. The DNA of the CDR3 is TGTGCCAGCAGCTCCTTGGATAGGGCCTACGAGCATTTT.

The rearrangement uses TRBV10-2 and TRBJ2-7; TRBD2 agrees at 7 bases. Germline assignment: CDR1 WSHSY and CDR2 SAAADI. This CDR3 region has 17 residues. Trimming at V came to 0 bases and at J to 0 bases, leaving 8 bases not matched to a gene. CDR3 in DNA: TGCGCCAGCAGTGAGTCGAGAGCGGGAAATTACTCCTACGAGCAGTACTTC. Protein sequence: CASSESRAGNYSYEQYF.

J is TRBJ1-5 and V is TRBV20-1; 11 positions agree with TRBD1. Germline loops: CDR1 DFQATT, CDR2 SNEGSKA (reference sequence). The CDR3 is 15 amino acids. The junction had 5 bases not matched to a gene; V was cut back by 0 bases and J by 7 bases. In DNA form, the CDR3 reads TGCAGTGCTAGAGATCCGGGACAGGGGGGACAGCCCCAGCATTTT. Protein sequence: CSARDPGQGGQPQHF.

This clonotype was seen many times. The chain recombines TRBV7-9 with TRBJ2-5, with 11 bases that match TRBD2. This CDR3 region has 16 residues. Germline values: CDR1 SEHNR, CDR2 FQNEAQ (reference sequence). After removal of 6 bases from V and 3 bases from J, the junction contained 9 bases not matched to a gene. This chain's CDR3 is CASRSEGSGREETQYF. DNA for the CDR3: TGTGCCAGCAGATCAGAAGGTAGCGGGAGGGAAGAGACCCAGTACTTC.

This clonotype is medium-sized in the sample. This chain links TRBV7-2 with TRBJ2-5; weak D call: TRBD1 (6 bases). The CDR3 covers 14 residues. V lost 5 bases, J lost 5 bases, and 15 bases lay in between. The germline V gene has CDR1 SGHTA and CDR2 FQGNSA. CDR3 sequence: CASSRTQGWETQYF. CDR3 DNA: TGTGCCAGCAGCAGAACGCAGGGGTGGGAGACCCAGTACTTC.

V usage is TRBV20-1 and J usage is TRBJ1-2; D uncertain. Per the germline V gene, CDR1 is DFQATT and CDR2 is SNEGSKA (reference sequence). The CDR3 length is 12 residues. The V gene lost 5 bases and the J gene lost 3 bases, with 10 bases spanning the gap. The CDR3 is CSADGQHYGYTF. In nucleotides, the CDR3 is TGCAGTGCTGACGGGCAGCACTATGGCTACACCTTC.

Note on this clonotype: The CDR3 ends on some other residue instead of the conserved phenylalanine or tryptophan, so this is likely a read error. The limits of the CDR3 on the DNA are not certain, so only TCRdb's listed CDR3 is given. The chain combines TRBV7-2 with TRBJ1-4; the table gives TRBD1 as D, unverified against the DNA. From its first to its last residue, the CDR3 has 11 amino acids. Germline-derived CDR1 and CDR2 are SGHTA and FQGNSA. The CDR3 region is CASSPRTGGNY.

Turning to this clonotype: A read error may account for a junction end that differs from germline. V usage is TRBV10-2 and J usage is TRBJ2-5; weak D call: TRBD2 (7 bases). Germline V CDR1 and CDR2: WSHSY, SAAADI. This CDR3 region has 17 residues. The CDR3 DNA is TGCGCCAGCAGTGGGTCGACTCGGGGGGCGTGGTTAGAGGCCCAGTACTTC. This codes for CASSGSTRGAWLEAQYF.

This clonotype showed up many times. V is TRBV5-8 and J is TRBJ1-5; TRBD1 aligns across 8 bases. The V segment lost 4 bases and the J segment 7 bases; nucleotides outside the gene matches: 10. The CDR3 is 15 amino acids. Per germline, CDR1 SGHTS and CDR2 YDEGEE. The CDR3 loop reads CASSADRGRVQPQHF. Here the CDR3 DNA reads TGTGCCAGCAGCGCCGACAGGGGTAGGGTGCAGCCCCAGCATTTT.

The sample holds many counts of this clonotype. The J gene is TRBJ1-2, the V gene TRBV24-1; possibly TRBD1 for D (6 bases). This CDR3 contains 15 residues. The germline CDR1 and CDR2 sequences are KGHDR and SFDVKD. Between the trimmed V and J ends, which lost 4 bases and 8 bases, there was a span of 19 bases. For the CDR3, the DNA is TGTGCCACCAGTGACCCCCGGGACAAAGCTTTGGGCTACACCTTC. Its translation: CATSDPRDKALGYTF.

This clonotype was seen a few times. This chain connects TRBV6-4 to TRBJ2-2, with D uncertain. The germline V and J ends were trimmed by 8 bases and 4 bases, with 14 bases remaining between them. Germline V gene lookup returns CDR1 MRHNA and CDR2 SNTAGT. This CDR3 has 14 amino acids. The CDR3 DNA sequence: TGTGCCAGCCGACTTTCCGGAAGCACCGGGGAGCTGTTTTTT. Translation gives CASRLSGSTGELFF.